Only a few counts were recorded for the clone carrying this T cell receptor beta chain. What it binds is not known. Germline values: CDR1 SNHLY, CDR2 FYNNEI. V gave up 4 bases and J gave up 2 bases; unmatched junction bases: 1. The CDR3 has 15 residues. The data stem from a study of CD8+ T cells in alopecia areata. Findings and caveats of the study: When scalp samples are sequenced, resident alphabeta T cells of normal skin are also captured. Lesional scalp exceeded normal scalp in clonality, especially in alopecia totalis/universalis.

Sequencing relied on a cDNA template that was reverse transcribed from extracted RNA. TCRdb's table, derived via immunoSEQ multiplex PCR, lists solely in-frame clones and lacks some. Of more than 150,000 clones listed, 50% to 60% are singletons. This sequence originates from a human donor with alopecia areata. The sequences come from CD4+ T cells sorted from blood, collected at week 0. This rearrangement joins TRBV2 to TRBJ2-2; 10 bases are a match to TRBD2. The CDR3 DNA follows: TGTGCCAGCAGTGCTAGCGGGGGAAACACCGGGGAGCTGTTTTTT. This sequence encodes CASSASGGNTGELFF.